Following are 32 T cell receptor beta chains from one sample sequenced in a study of cytomegalovirus exposure and HLA in healthy donors. Here immunoSEQ multiplex PCR was the method, and the copy in TCRdb shows in-frame clones only, minus some. The sample contains 90,000 to 150,000 clones, 88% of which appear only once. Sequenced material: PBMCs. The receptor set was obtained from a woman under 30 in good health and CMV-seropositive.

J is TRBJ2-1 and V is TRBV7-9; D is uncertain. The length of the CDR3 is 14 residues. The V and J ends lost 0 bases and 5 bases respectively, with 8 bases between them. Germline V gives CDR1 SEHNR, CDR2 FQNEAQ (reference sequence). This chain's CDR3 is CASSLASGNNEQFF. The CDR3 DNA follows: TGTGCCAGCAGCTTAGCTTCGGGTAACAATGAGCAGTTCTTC.

The DNA of the CDR3 is TGTGCCAGCACCCTCTCTGGGGCCAACGTCCTGACTTTC. It is translated as CASTLSGANVLTF. This chain joins TRBV7-2 and TRBJ2-6; D is unclear. CDR1 and CDR2 from the germline V gene are SGHTA and FQGNSA. Trimming cost V 7 bases and J 0 bases, with 4 bases left between them. The CDR3 is 13 residues long.

The chain uses TRBV7-3 and TRBJ2-2; TRBD1 agrees at 7 bases. V gave up 5 bases and J gave up 1 base; unmatched junction bases: 1. The CDR3 runs to 14 residues. Germline-derived CDR1 and CDR2 are SGHTA and FQGTGA. The CDR3 is CASSRQGNTGELFF. CDR3 in DNA: TGTGCCAGCAGCCGACAGGGGAACACCGGGGAGCTGTTTTTT.

This rearrangement joins TRBV7-3 to TRBJ2-1; 8 positions match TRBD2. From germline, CDR1 is SGHTA and CDR2 FQGTGA. Losses at the gene ends were 5 bases for V and 4 bases for J; bases not matched to a gene: 7. This CDR3 region has 15 residues. The CDR3 sequence is CASSPSGGGYNEQFF. The CDR3, as DNA: TGTGCCAGCAGCCCCAGCGGGGGAGGATACAATGAGCAGTTCTTC.

This sequence joins TRBV19 and TRBJ2-2; no firm D call. V dropped 9 bases and J dropped 2 bases, with 13 bases sitting between them. This CDR3 region has 14 residues. Germline V CDR1 and CDR2: LNHDA, SQIVND (reference sequence). The DNA of the CDR3 is TGTGCCAGACCGTGCGTAACCAACACCGGGGAGCTGTTTTTT. Its translation is CARPCVTNTGELFF.

The CDR3 DNA reads TGTGCCAGCTCACCACGAGAAGGGGTGAACACTGAAGCTTTCTTT. Its translation: CASSPREGVNTEAFF. This chain joins TRBV18 and TRBJ1-1; TRBD1 is a possible D gene (5 bases). CDR3 length: 15 residues. CDR1 and CDR2 from the germline V gene are KGHSH and LQKENI. Trimming took 1 base from V and 0 from J, leaving 9 bases between them.

The V and J genes are TRBV7-9 and TRBJ1-5; no firm D call. The length of the CDR3 is 13 residues. CDR1 is SEHNR and CDR2 is FQNEAQ in the germline V gene (reference sequence). V gave up 0 bases and J gave up 3 bases, with 3 bases separating them. Here the CDR3 DNA reads TGTGCCAGCAGCTTAGCTATCAATCAGCCCCAGCATTTT. Its protein is CASSLAINQPQHF.

Only one count was recorded for this clone. This chain uses TRBV30 with TRBJ2-7; 11 nucleotides agree with TRBD2. This CDR3 comprises 13 residues. Germline V lookup: CDR1 GTSNPN, CDR2 SVGIG (reference sequence). V lost 1 base, J lost 13 bases, and 9 bases stayed unmatched. This CDR3 reads CAWSGTSGSADYF. The CDR3 region has the DNA TGTGCCTGGAGTGGGACTAGCGGGTCCGCAGATTACTTC.

The rearrangement uses TRBV7-8 and TRBJ2-7, with 8 bases matching TRBD2. This CDR3 has 16 residues. CDR1 and CDR2 (germline): SGHVS, FQNEAQ. V lost 3 bases and J lost 0; bases outside the gene matches: 7. CDR3 sequence: CASSLRLAQSSYEQYF. In nucleotides, the CDR3 is TGTGCCAGCAGCTTGCGACTAGCGCAAAGCTCCTACGAGCAGTACTTC. Complete variable domain (other parts from reference TRBV7-8 and TRBJ2-7): GAGVSQSPRYKVAKRGQDVALRCDPISGHVSLFWYQQALGQGPEFLTYFQNEAQLDKSGLPSDRFFAERPEGSVSTLKIQRTQQEDSAVYLCASSLRLAQSSYEQYFGPGTRLTVT.

This clone was seen only a few times. The V call is TRBV2, the J call TRBJ2-7; 7 bases line up with TRBD1. Germline-derived CDR1 and CDR2 are SNHLY and FYNNEI. This CDR3 contains 13 residues. After removal of 6 bases from V and 0 bases from J, the junction contained 2 bases not matched to a gene. The CDR3 nucleotides read TGTGCCAGCAGGACAGGGCACTCCTACGAGCAGTACTTC. Protein product: CASRTGHSYEQYF.

The chain links TRBV9 to TRBJ2-3; D is ambiguous. Germline V gene lookup returns CDR1 SGDLS and CDR2 YYNGEE. Trimming removed 3 bases from V and 2 bases from J, with 10 bases in between. This CDR3 is built from 14 residues. This CDR3 is CASSARLLTDTQYF. For the CDR3, the DNA is TGTGCCAGCAGCGCTAGACTGCTCACAGATACGCAGTATTTT.

The chain links TRBV6-6 to TRBJ1-1; 7 positions agree with TRBD1. This CDR3 is 14 amino acids long. The V and J ends lost 7 bases and 0 bases, in that order; junction bases with no gene match: 5. Germline CDR1 MNHNY, CDR2 SVGAGI (reference sequence). CDR3 coding DNA: TGTGCCAGCACTCCGACAGGGATGAACACTGAAGCTTTCTTT. It translates to CASTPTGMNTEAFF.

The CDR3 region is CASSHRGGRQPQHF. CDR3 DNA sequence: TGTGCCAGCAGCCATCGGGGGGGGCGACAGCCCCAGCATTTT. The V and J genes are TRBV5-8 and TRBJ1-5; TRBD1 might be the D (6 bases). The CDR3 consists of 14 residues. Germline loops: CDR1 SGHTS, CDR2 YDEGEE. Trimming removed 4 bases from V and 7 bases from J, with 15 bases in between.

V usage is TRBV5-1 and J usage is TRBJ1-4, with D possibly matching TRBD1 (5 bases). V was cut by 0 bases and J by 4 bases, with 7 bases left in between. This CDR3 has 14 residues. From germline, CDR1 is SGHRS and CDR2 YFSETQ. CDR3 in amino acids: CASSLGQSNEKLFF. The CDR3 DNA follows: TGCGCCAGCAGCTTGGGACAGAGTAATGAAAAACTGTTTTTT.

This chain uses TRBV9 with TRBJ2-1; tentatively, D is TRBD1 (5 bases). The CDR3 is 12 amino acids. Germline CDR1 SGDLS, CDR2 YYNGEE. V lost 3 bases to trimming and J lost 10 bases, with 11 bases between them. The CDR3 DNA is TGTGCCAGCAGCGCCGGTCGGACAGAGCAGTTCTTC. Its translation is CASSAGRTEQFF.

The chain links TRBV15 to TRBJ1-3; D is unclear. Trimming removed 0 bases from V and 9 bases from J, with 9 bases in between. From germline, CDR1 is LNHNV and CDR2 YYDKDF (reference sequence). CDR3 length: 13 amino acids. The chain's CDR3 is CATSREARSTIYF. The CDR3 coding sequence is TGTGCCACCAGCAGAGAGGCTCGGAGCACCATATATTTT.

This sequence joins TRBV4-3 and TRBJ2-5; the match to TRBD1 covers 7 bases. The CDR3 loop spans 15 amino acids. J lost 3 bases, V lost 0 bases, and 4 bases had no gene match. Germline V gives CDR1 LGHNA, CDR2 YSLEER. CDR3: CASSQDGQGEETQYF. The CDR3 region has the DNA TGCGCCAGCAGCCAAGATGGGCAGGGGGAAGAGACCCAGTACTTC.

The chain joins TRBV11-3 to TRBJ1-2, with D perhaps matching TRBD1 (5 bases). The V gene's germline CDR1 is SGHNT and CDR2 YENEEA. Trimming stripped 4 bases from V and 5 bases from J, with 14 bases between. This CDR3 has 14 amino acids. The chain's CDR3 is CASSSQGGEYGYTF. CDR3 coding DNA: TGTGCCAGCAGCTCTCAGGGAGGTGAATATGGCTACACCTTC.

This sequence joins TRBV4-3 and TRBJ2-1; 8 nucleotides align to TRBD2. This CDR3 has 15 residues. The V segment lost 1 base and the J segment 7 bases; nucleotides outside the gene matches: 6. The germline V gene encodes CDR1 LGHNA and CDR2 YSLEER. For the CDR3, the DNA is TGCGCCAGCAGCCAAGGGACTAGCCTGGGAAATGAGCAGTTCTTC. Translation gives CASSQGTSLGNEQFF.

This clone was seen a handful of times. The rearrangement joins TRBV27 to TRBJ2-7, with 7 bases matching TRBD1. CDR1 is MNHEY, CDR2 SMNVEV, per germline (reference sequence). V dropped 6 bases and J dropped 12; count of bases not matched to a gene: 11. The CDR3 spans 12 residues. As DNA, the CDR3 is TGTGCCAGCAGCGGGGACACCGACAGGGTGTACTTC. It specifies CASSGDTDRVYF.

The V gene is TRBV5-6, the J gene TRBJ1-2, with D tentatively TRBD1 (6 bases). Germline loops: CDR1 SGHDT, CDR2 YYEEEE. Trimming left V 3 bases short and J 1 base short, with 13 bases between. The CDR3 spans 15 residues. This CDR3 reads CASSSNLGGNYGYTF. The DNA for the CDR3 is TGTGCCAGCAGCTCAAACCTAGGGGGTAACTATGGCTACACCTTC. The variable domain in full, with the rest retrieved from reference TRBV5-6 and TRBJ1-2, is DAGVTQSPTHLIKTRGQQVTLRCSPKSGHDTVSWYQQALGQGPQFIFQYYEEEERQRGNFPDRFSGHQFPNYSSELNVNALLLGDSALYLCASSSNLGGNYGYTFGSGTRLTVV.

The CDR3 here is CASTSGTARREAFF. The CDR3 nucleotides are TGTGCCAGCACGTCCGGGACAGCCAGACGAGAAGCTTTCTTT. The chain recombines TRBV19 with TRBJ1-1, with 7 positions matching TRBD1. The V and J ends lost 9 bases and 8 bases, in that order; junction bases with no gene match: 15. The CDR3 has 14 amino acids. CDR1 LNHDA and CDR2 SQIVND come from the germline V gene (reference sequence).

This sequence joins TRBV11-2 and TRBJ2-7, with TRBD1 identical over 9 bases. V dropped 3 bases and J dropped 2; count of bases not matched to a gene: 8. This CDR3 is 16 amino acids long. The germline V gene encodes CDR1 SGHAT and CDR2 FQNNGV. The CDR3, as DNA: TGTGCCAGCAGCTTGCTTAGGGGACAGGGAGCCTACGAGCAGTACTTC. Its protein is CASSLLRGQGAYEQYF.

The chain has TRBV5-1 and TRBJ1-4, with 7 bases lining up with TRBD1. CDR3 length: 15 amino acids. Germline lookup yields CDR1 SGHRS and CDR2 YFSETQ. Unmatched junction bases numbered 5, after V lost 2 bases and J lost 4 bases. The CDR3 nucleotides read TGCGCCAGCAGCTTTACGGGACAGATTAATGAAAAACTGTTTTTT. Translated: CASSFTGQINEKLFF.

The gene calls are TRBV18 and TRBJ1-2; 8 bases line up with TRBD1. Unmatched junction bases numbered 5, after V lost 9 bases and J lost 2 bases. This CDR3 comprises 13 residues. Germline V CDR1 and CDR2: KGHSH, LQKENI. The CDR3 nucleotides are TGTGCCAGTGGACAGGGTCCCAACTATGGCTACACCTTC. Its translation is CASGQGPNYGYTF.

This clone came up once. The chain has TRBV5-6 and TRBJ2-2; a weak D match, TRBD2 (7 bases). V shed 1 base and J shed 7 bases, with 17 bases lying between them. This CDR3 spans 16 amino acids. Germline CDR1 reads SGHDT; CDR2 reads YYEEEE. The CDR3 nucleotides read TGTGCCAGCAGCTTGATTGGGGGGGCGAGGTACGGGGAGCTGTTTTTT. The encoded protein is CASSLIGGARYGELFF.

This clone has more than one count but fewer than ten. This chain uses TRBV7-6 with TRBJ2-5; 15 positions match TRBD2. This CDR3 has 17 amino acids. The germline gives CDR1 SGHVS, CDR2 FNYEAQ. The V and J ends lost 0 bases and 4 bases, in that order; junction bases with no gene match: 3. The chain's CDR3 is CASSLAGLAGGRETQYF. The CDR3 nucleotides read TGTGCCAGCAGCTTAGCCGGACTAGCGGGGGGGCGAGAGACCCAGTACTTC. The complete variable domain, with remaining parts taken from reference TRBV7-6 and TRBJ2-5, reads GAGVSQSPRYKVTKRGQDVALRCDPISGHVSLYWYRQALGQGPEFLTYFNYEAQQDKSGLPNDRFSAERPEGSISTLTIQRTEQRDSAMYRCASSLAGLAGGRETQYFGPGTRLLVL.

This clone was recorded once. The gene calls are TRBV18 and TRBJ2-6, with a weak D call TRBD2 (6 bases). The CDR3 is 15 amino acids. Germline lookup yields CDR1 KGHSH and CDR2 LQKENI. Trimming pared 4 bases from V and 2 bases from J, leaving 9 bases between. CDR3 amino acids: CASSRTGAGANVLTF. The CDR3 DNA follows: TGTGCCAGCTCACGCACGGGGGCTGGGGCCAACGTCCTGACTTTC.

V usage is TRBV29-1 and J usage is TRBJ2-7, with 10 bases matching TRBD2. The germline CDR1 and CDR2 sequences are SQVTM and ANQGSEA. This CDR3 spans 15 amino acids. J was trimmed by 2 bases and V by 2 bases; bases with no gene match: 6. The CDR3 here is CSVETSGDNTYEQYF. The CDR3 bases are TGCAGCGTTGAAACTAGCGGGGATAATACCTACGAGCAGTACTTC.

The chain has TRBV10-3 and TRBJ1-3; the D gene is possibly TRBD1 (6 bases). This CDR3 comprises 15 residues. The germline gives CDR1 ENHRY, CDR2 SYGVKD. Trimming stripped 2 bases from V and 4 bases from J, with 12 bases between. Here the CDR3 reads CAISEPDRTGNTIYF. The CDR3 DNA reads as TGTGCCATCAGTGAGCCTGACAGGACGGGAAACACCATATATTTT.

The chain links TRBV4-1 to TRBJ1-3; maybe TRBD1 (6 bases). The V end lost 3 bases, the J end lost 0 bases, and 9 bases lay between the germline ends. Looked up from germline, CDR1 is MGHRA and CDR2 is YSYEKL. This CDR3 has 15 amino acids. The CDR3 bases are TGCGCCAGCAGCCACCGAGGGGGCTCTGGAAACACCATATATTTT. This gives the protein CASSHRGGSGNTIYF.

This clone was detected only a few times. The CDR3 here is CASSQGRFEQYF. As DNA, the CDR3 is TGTGCCAGCAGCCAGGGTCGATTCGAGCAGTACTTC. J is TRBJ2-7 and V is TRBV7-9, with D perhaps matching TRBD1 (5 bases). The CDR3 length is 12 residues. Germline CDR1 reads SEHNR; CDR2 reads FQNEAQ (reference sequence). Trimming took 5 bases from V and 6 from J, leaving 11 bases between them.